This record looks at one T cell receptor beta chain sequence and its context. Its antigen target is currently unknown. A read error may account for a junction end that differs from germline. The treatment or condition label, read with the paper, signifies: live attenuated yellow fever vaccine strain. At each blood-draw timepoint, two biological replicates of bulk PBMCs were collected. PBMCs were isolated from peripheral blood using a standard Ficoll-Paque protocol. TriZol was used to extract RNA from bulk PBMCs, from CD4 and CD8 fractions, and from dextramer-positive and dextramer-negative fractions. This specimen comes from a study of T cells after yellow fever vaccination (dated by TCRdb to about 2019). In the study overall: Libraries from fractions with low cell numbers were prepared with the SMART-Seq v4 Ultra Low Input RNA kit. Blood was drawn at multiple timepoints before and after primary and secondary immunization, with bulk PBMC replicates and cell subsets isolated. Two healthy male donors made up the cohort, one aged 18 to 30 years and the other aged 30 to 40 years. To follow T-cell clones before and after primary and booster YFV17D yellow fever vaccination, bulk TCR alpha and beta repertoires were sequenced over time. Study-wide conclusions, independent of this receptor: Most clones expanded after primary vaccination (approximately 97% of CD4 and approximately 86% of CD8) were re-detected after the booster, suggesting that broad memory maintenance occurred. Computational filtering was needed because FACS-sorted repertoires could contain abundant contaminating clonotypes from the bulk population. A small fraction of clonotypes showed up in both the CD4 and CD8 compartments, probably as a result of convergent recombination. Because the study included only a couple of donors, the extent to which the findings can be generalized is limited. The secondary T-cell response was weaker than the primary response but faster, peaking on day 5 instead of day 15.

TCR cDNA was made using 5'RACE template switching, a step that added a universal primer site and unique molecular identifiers. Priming for cDNA synthesis came from both the TCR alpha and TCR beta constant segments. Two PCR steps were used to amplify libraries, with sample barcodes and sequencing adapters being added in the second step. Sequencing of the libraries was done on either Illumina HiSeq 2500 (2x100 bp) or NovaSeq (2x150 bp). In the authors' own workflow: Reads were demultiplexed and collapsed into UMI consensus sequences with MIGEC, and V(D)J alignment was performed with MiXCR. Vaccine-responding clonotypes were identified with edgeR using replicate PBMC samples, with FDR below 0.01 and a log2 fold change above 5 up to day 15 being required. CD4 or CD8 identity was assigned to each bulk clonotype according to whether the clonotype was present at higher abundance in the sequenced CD4 repertoire or the sequenced CD8 repertoire. TCRdb handled the public reads itself, with Q25 trimming in fastp and clone calling in MiXCR, and kept productive beta chains. A single entry per CDR3 protein holds the most common genes and DNA from its merged rows. The authors' filters were not applied to this entry. The sample data list some 350,000 distinct CDR3 sequences, and 7.5% to 9% of these were observed just once. The top ten constitute more than 15% of the sample.

Sequenced material: PBMCs, taken on the day of the first yellow fever vaccination. The TCR comes from a man aged 18 to 29 who received the YFV17D yellow fever vaccine.

The CDR3: CASSMGEYGLF. DNA sequence: TGTGCCAGTAGTATGGGGGAGTACGGTCTCTTT. Recombination linked TRBV19 to TRBJ1-1; TRBD1 is a possible D gene, resting on 5 matching bases. The CDR3, from cysteine to phenylalanine, totals 11 residues. The CDR3 DNA has 33 bases and is translated from base 1. CDR1 and CDR2, looked up from the germline V gene (reference sequence), are LNHDA and SQIVND.